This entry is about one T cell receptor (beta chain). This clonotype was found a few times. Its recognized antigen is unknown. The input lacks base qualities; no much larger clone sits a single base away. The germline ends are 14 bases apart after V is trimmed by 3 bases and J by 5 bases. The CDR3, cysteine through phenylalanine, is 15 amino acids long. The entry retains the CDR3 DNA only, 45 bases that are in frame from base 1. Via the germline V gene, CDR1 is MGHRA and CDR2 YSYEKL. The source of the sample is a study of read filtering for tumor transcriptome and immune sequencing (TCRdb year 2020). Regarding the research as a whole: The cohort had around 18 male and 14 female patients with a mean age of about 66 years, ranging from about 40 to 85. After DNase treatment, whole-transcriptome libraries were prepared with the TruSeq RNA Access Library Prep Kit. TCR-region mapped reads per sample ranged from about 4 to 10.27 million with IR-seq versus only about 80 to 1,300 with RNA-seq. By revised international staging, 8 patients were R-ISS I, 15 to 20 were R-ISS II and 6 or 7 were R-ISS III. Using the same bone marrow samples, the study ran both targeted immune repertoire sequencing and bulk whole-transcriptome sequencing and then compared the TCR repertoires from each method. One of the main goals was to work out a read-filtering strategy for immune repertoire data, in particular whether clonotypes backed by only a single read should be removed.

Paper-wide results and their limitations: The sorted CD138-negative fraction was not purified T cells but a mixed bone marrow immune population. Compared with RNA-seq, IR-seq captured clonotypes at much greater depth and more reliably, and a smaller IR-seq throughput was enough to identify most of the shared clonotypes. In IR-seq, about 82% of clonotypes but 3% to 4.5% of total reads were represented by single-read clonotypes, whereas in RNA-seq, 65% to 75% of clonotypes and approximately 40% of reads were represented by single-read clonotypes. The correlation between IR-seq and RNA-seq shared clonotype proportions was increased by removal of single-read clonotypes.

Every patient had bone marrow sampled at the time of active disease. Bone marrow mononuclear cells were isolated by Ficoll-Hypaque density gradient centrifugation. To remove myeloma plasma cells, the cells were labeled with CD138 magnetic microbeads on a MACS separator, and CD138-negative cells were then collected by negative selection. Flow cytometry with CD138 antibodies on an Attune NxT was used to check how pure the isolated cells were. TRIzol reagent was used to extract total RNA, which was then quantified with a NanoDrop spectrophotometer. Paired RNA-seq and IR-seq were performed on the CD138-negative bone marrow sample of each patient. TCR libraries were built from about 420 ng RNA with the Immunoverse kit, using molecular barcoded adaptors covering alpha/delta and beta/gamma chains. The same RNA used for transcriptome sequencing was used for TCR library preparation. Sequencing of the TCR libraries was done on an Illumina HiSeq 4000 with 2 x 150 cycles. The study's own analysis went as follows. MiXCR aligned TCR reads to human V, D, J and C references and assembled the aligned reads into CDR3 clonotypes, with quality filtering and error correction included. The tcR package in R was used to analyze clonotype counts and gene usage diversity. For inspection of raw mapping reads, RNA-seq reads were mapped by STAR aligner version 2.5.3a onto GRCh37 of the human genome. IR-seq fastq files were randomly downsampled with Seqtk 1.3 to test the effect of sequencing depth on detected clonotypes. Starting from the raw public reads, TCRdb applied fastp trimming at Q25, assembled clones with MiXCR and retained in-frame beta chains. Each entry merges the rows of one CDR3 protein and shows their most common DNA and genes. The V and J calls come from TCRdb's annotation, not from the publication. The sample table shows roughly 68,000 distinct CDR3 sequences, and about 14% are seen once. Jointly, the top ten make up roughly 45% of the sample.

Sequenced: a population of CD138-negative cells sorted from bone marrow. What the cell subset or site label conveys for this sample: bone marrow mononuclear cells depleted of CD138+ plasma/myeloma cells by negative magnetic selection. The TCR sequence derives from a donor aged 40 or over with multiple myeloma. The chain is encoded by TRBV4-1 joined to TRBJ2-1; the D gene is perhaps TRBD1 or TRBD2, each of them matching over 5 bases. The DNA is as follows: TGCGCCAGCAGCCATGTAGCAGGGAGTGACAATGAGCAGTTCTTC. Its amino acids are CASSHVAGSDNEQFF.